The 23 T cell receptor beta chains below were found in one sample sequenced in a study of molecular identifiers for immune sequencing clone quantification. TCRdb re-called the PCR reads with MiXCR, one entry per CDR3 protein. The data show 38,000 or so distinct CDR3 sequences, roughly 18% seen once. Sequenced material: naive CD8+ T cells from blood, with Jurkat cell RNA spiked in. Documented subset: FACS-sorted CD8+CD4-CCR7+CD45RA+ naive T cells. The receptors were sampled from a human donor in good health. Some libraries in this study had Jurkat cell RNA spiked in.

This clonotype has at least ten counts. Written as DNA, the CDR3 is TGTGCCAGCAGCAGATTTACTAGCGCCGAAGAGACCCAGTACTTC. Amino acids: CASSRFTSAEETQYF. The V gene is TRBV14, the J gene TRBJ2-5; 7 bases fit TRBD2. Germline CDR1 and CDR2: SGHDN and FVKESK. This CDR3 has 15 residues. With 5 bases clipped from V and 3 bases from J, the junction kept 9 bases outside the gene matches.

Remarks on this clonotype: The junction and the germline gene differ at one end; a read error may be behind it. The chain couples TRBV4-3 to TRBJ2-3; weak D call: TRBD1 (5 bases). Germline-derived CDR1 and CDR2 are LGHNA and YSLEER. The length of the CDR3 is 15 residues. The CDR3 here is CTSSLNAGSTDTQYF. In DNA form, the CDR3 reads TGCACCAGCAGCCTCAACGCAGGGTCCACAGATACGCAGTATTTT.

There are a few counts of this clonotype. The chain is built from TRBV7-9 and TRBJ2-7; the match to TRBD1 covers 10 bases. From germline, CDR1 is SEHNR and CDR2 FQNEAQ (reference sequence). Trimming cost V 6 bases and J 3 bases; bases outside gene matches: 8. The CDR3 is 15 amino acids. CDR3 region: CASSRAGTGVYEQYF. Written as DNA, the CDR3 is TGTGCCAGCAGTCGCGCCGGGACAGGGGTCTACGAGCAGTACTTC. Together with reference TRBV7-9 and TRBJ2-7, the CDR3 gives the full variable domain: DTGVSQNPRHKITKRGQNVTFRCDPISEHNRLYWYRQTLGQGPEFLTYFQNEAQLEKSRLLSDRFSAERPKGSFSTLEIQRTEQGDSAMYLCASSRAGTGVYEQYFGPGTRLTVT.

This clonotype was seen many times. V is TRBV28 and J is TRBJ2-5; D is possibly TRBD1 (5 bases). The CDR3 has 13 residues. The V end lost 7 bases, the J end lost 2 bases, and 11 bases lay between the germline ends. From germline, CDR1 is MDHEN and CDR2 SYDVKM. The CDR3 sequence: CASNPDRQETQYF. Here the CDR3 DNA reads TGTGCCAGCAACCCAGACAGACAAGAGACCCAGTACTTC.

This clonotype was picked up a small number of times. The chain has TRBV11-2 and TRBJ2-6; unclear D gene. Per the germline V gene, CDR1 is SGHAT and CDR2 is FQNNGV. The length of the CDR3 is 17 residues. V was pared by 2 bases and J by 0 bases, with 11 bases between. CDR3 nucleotide sequence: TGTGCCAGCAGCTTACTGACACCAAGCTCTGGGGCCAACGTCCTGACTTTC. Translating gives CASSLLTPSSGANVLTF.

CDR3 coding DNA: TGTGCCAGCAGTGACGGAGTTGGGTTGGACGAGCAGTACTTC. Its translation: CASSDGVGLDEQYF. The V and J genes are TRBV2 and TRBJ2-7; D uncertain. From germline, CDR1 is SNHLY and CDR2 FYNNEI. The CDR3 has 14 residues. With 3 bases removed from V and 5 bases from J, the gap between germline ends came to 14 bases.

The sample holds many counts of this clonotype. The chain uses TRBV5-1 and TRBJ2-1; 11 positions agree with TRBD2. Germline V gives CDR1 SGHRS, CDR2 YFSETQ. V shed 0 bases, J shed 8 bases, and the junction held 10 bases outside the gene matches. The CDR3 runs to 17 residues. The CDR3 spells CASSLGGLADKGDEQFF. In DNA form, the CDR3 reads TGCGCCAGCAGCTTGGGGGGACTAGCGGACAAGGGGGATGAGCAGTTCTTC. The complete variable domain, with remaining parts taken from reference TRBV5-1 and TRBJ2-1, reads KAGVTQTPRYLIKTRGQQVTLSCSPISGHRSVSWYQQTPGQGLQFLFEYFSETQRNKGNFPGRFSGRQFSNSRSEMNVSTLELGDSALYLCASSLGGLADKGDEQFFGPGTRLTVL.

This clonotype was seen many times. This rearrangement joins TRBV27 to TRBJ1-2, with a tentative D call TRBD1 (6 bases). The CDR3 is made up of 14 amino acids. The germline V gene has CDR1 MNHEY and CDR2 SMNVEV (reference sequence). Trimming stripped 3 bases from V and 3 bases from J, with 11 bases between. The CDR3 DNA reads as TGTGCCAGCAGTTTTAGGGGGTACGACTATGGCTACACCTTC. This encodes CASSFRGYDYGYTF.

V and J are TRBV7-2 and TRBJ2-3; TRBD1 matches 8 bases. Germline V CDR1 and CDR2: SGHTA, FQGNSA. This CDR3 region has 17 residues. Trimming cost V 5 bases and J 4 bases; bases outside gene matches: 14. The CDR3 here is CASSDWTGYPIPDTQYF. CDR3 sequence (DNA): TGTGCCAGCAGCGACTGGACAGGGTATCCGATCCCAGATACGCAGTATTTT.

This clonotype was counted many times. The chain links TRBV7-6 to TRBJ2-7; 13 nucleotides match TRBD2. The CDR3 extends over 14 amino acids. Germline V CDR1 and CDR2: SGHVS, FNYEAQ. Losses at the gene ends were 4 bases for V and 4 bases for J; bases not matched to a gene: 1. DNA for the CDR3: TGTGCCAGCAGCTCGACTAGCGGGAGGTACGAGCAGTACTTC. It translates to CASSSTSGRYEQYF.

This clonotype was detected ten times or more. This chain links TRBV28 with TRBJ1-5; no definite D call. The CDR3 is made up of 14 amino acids. With 1 base removed from V and 4 bases from J, the gap between germline ends came to 8 bases. The V gene's germline CDR1 is MDHEN and CDR2 SYDVKM. CDR3 in DNA: TGTGCCAGCAGTTTATTTCCTAGGAATCAGCCCCAGCATTTT. Translated: CASSLFPRNQPQHF.

This clonotype was observed many times. The chain carries TRBV28 and TRBJ2-1, with 9 bases matching TRBD1. Germline CDR1 MDHEN, CDR2 SYDVKM. The CDR3 is 15 residues long. After removal of 2 bases from V and 4 bases from J, the junction contained 3 bases not matched to a gene. The CDR3 coding sequence is TGTGCCAGCAGTTTACTGGGACAGGGATACAATGAGCAGTTCTTC. This codes for CASSLLGQGYNEQFF.

This clonotype was detected ten times or more. The chain has TRBV7-9 and TRBJ2-3; TRBD1 matches at 10 bases. The CDR3 is 16 amino acids. Germline-derived CDR1 and CDR2 are SEHNR and FQNEAQ (reference sequence). V was pared by 5 bases and J by 3 bases, with 8 bases of the junction left unmatched. The CDR3 DNA sequence: TGTGCCAGCAGCCTATACGGGACAGGGGAGACAGATACGCAGTATTTT. Amino acid sequence: CASSLYGTGETDTQYF.

With respect to this clonotype: One base away lies a much larger clone, so this may be a sequencing read error. The chain recombines TRBV27 with TRBJ2-7; the D call may be TRBD1 or TRBD2 (5 bases each). V lost 0 bases and J 3 bases, leaving 15 bases between the germline ends. Germline CDR1 is MNHEY and CDR2 is SMNVEV (reference sequence). CDR3 length: 16 residues. CDR3 region: CASSLSTGDGSYEQYF. The CDR3 bases are TGTGCCAGCAGTTTATCGACCGGGGACGGCAGCTACGAGCAGTACTTC.

This clonotype was recorded at least ten times. The gene calls are TRBV9 and TRBJ1-1; a weak D match, TRBD1 (6 bases). Germline assignment: CDR1 SGDLS and CDR2 YYNGEE. The CDR3 contains 14 residues. V was shortened by 0 bases and J by 1 base, with 7 bases between the two germline ends. CDR3 in DNA: TGTGCCAGCAGCGTAGGCAGGGGGAACACTGAAGCTTTCTTT. Translation gives CASSVGRGNTEAFF. Full variable domain (rest looked up from reference TRBV9 and TRBJ1-1): DSGVTQTPKHLITATGQRVTLRCSPRSGDLSVYWYQQSLDQGLQFLIQYYNGEERAKGNILERFSAQQFPDLHSELNLSSLELGDSALYFCASSVGRGNTEAFFGQGTRLTVV.

This clonotype was observed a handful of times. The CDR3 loop reads CASSVTGGTPDIQYF. CDR3 DNA sequence: TGTGCCAGCAGCGTCACAGGTGGGACGCCTGACATTCAGTACTTC. The chain joins TRBV9 to TRBJ2-4; TRBD1 or TRBD2 may be the D gene (5 bases each). V dropped 2 bases and J dropped 8 bases, with 17 bases sitting between them. The CDR3 spans 15 residues. Germline V gene data show CDR1 as SGDLS and CDR2 as YYNGEE.

This clonotype was observed many times. This chain uses TRBV5-6 with TRBJ2-7; D is perhaps TRBD1 or TRBD2 (5 bases each). The CDR3 sequence is 14 residues long. V was clipped by 4 bases and J by 1 base, with 12 bases between them. Germline V CDR1 and CDR2: SGHDT, YYEEEE. In DNA, the CDR3 is TGTGCCAGCAGCCGGGGAAGGGGTTCCTACGAGCAGTACTTC. Amino acid sequence: CASSRGRGSYEQYF. The entire variable domain, with the rest obtained from reference TRBV5-6 and TRBJ2-7, is as follows: DAGVTQSPTHLIKTRGQQVTLRCSPKSGHDTVSWYQQALGQGPQFIFQYYEEEERQRGNFPDRFSGHQFPNYSSELNVNALLLGDSALYLCASSRGRGSYEQYFGPGTRLTVT.

This clonotype was observed a handful of times. The chain combines TRBV14 with TRBJ2-7, with 8 bases aligning to TRBD1. In germline, CDR1 is SGHDN, CDR2 FVKESK. V gave up 0 bases and J gave up 0 bases; unmatched junction bases: 13. The length of the CDR3 is 19 residues. The DNA for the CDR3 is TGTGCCAGCAGCCAAGAAAATTCAATACAGGGGGTGAACTCCTACGAGCAGTACTTC. Translated: CASSQENSIQGVNSYEQYF.

This clonotype occurred many times. The V and J genes are TRBV9 and TRBJ2-2, with no clear D. The V end lost 0 bases, the J end lost 5 bases, and 8 bases lay between the germline ends. The CDR3 has 14 amino acids. Germline CDR1 reads SGDLS; CDR2 reads YYNGEE. DNA of the CDR3: TGTGCCAGCAGCGTAGCTGCTAATACCGGGGAGCTGTTTTTT. This encodes CASSVAANTGELFF.

This clonotype has ten or more counts. V and J are TRBV4-1 and TRBJ2-7; 7 nucleotides match TRBD2. This CDR3 spans 16 amino acids. CDR1 is MGHRA, CDR2 YSYEKL, per germline. The V gene end was trimmed by 4 bases and the J gene end by 0 bases; junction bases not matched to a gene: 9. CDR3 in amino acids: CASSPTRGGISYEQYF. CDR3 coding DNA: TGCGCCAGCAGCCCAACACGCGGGGGAATCTCCTACGAGCAGTACTTC.

This clonotype showed up many times. The V call is TRBV4-1, the J call TRBJ2-1, with D unclear. The CDR3 has 16 residues. The V end lost 0 bases, the J end lost 3 bases, and 12 bases lay between the germline ends. Germline-derived CDR1 and CDR2 are MGHRA and YSYEKL. The CDR3 protein is CASSQEVPFNYNEQFF. The CDR3 coding sequence is TGCGCCAGCAGCCAAGAAGTACCGTTCAACTACAATGAGCAGTTCTTC.

The chain uses TRBV29-1 and TRBJ2-1; 12 bases fit TRBD2. CDR1 and CDR2 from the germline V gene are SQVTM and ANQGSEA. This CDR3 region has 15 residues. The ends lost 5 bases at V and 1 base at J; junction bases unmatched: 3. CDR3 protein: CSVRLAGVSYNEQFF. CDR3 sequence (DNA): TGCAGCGTTCGACTAGCGGGAGTGTCCTACAATGAGCAGTTCTTC.

This clonotype was observed a handful of times. Sequence at one end of the junction differs from germline and may be a read error. The chain has TRBV7-6 and TRBJ2-2, with no clear D. CDR1 is SGHVS, CDR2 FNYEAQ, per germline. The CDR3 is 18 amino acids. Written as DNA, the CDR3 is TGTGTCAGCAGCTTACGACGGTCCAACAACCCGAACACCGGGGAGCTGTTTTTT. It specifies CVSSLRRSNNPNTGELFF.